These 27 T cell receptor beta chains were sequenced from one sample in a study of early T cells in non-severe SARS-CoV-2 infection. TCRdb reanalysed the 5' RACE reads using MiXCR and keeps one entry per CDR3 protein. The repertoire includes 65,000 to 95,000 distinct CDR3 sequences, 7.5% to 10% of them detected once, and approximately 4.9% sits in the top ten. Sequencing was performed on whole blood. The receptors originated from an adult who was a healthcare worker with PCR-confirmed SARS-CoV-2 infection or an uninfected control (not recorded which).

The chain employs TRBV28 and TRBJ2-3; 15 bases map to TRBD2. This CDR3 contains 15 residues. V lost 4 bases to trimming and J lost 5 bases; unmatched junction nucleotides: 1. Per the germline V gene, CDR1 is MDHEN and CDR2 is SYDVKM. CDR3 protein: CASSSGLAGGDTQYF. CDR3 sequence (DNA): TGTGCCAGCAGTTCGGGACTAGCGGGAGGAGATACGCAGTATTTT.

This clonotype has just a few counts. The chain joins TRBV28 to TRBJ2-5; 7 bases fit TRBD2. The CDR3 covers 13 residues. The junction had 8 bases not matched to a gene; V was cut back by 8 bases and J by 5 bases. Per germline, CDR1 MDHEN and CDR2 SYDVKM. The CDR3 reads CASRPGGRETQYF. Written as DNA, the CDR3 is TGTGCCAGCCGGCCCGGGGGGAGGGAGACCCAGTACTTC.

This chain uses TRBV19 with TRBJ2-7; 11 bases map to TRBD2. V was pared by 5 bases and J by 6 bases, with 3 bases of the junction left unmatched. The CDR3 runs 13 residues. Germline lookup yields CDR1 LNHDA and CDR2 SQIVND (reference sequence). The CDR3 sequence is CASSLGLAGEQYF. CDR3 DNA: TGTGCCAGTAGTCTTGGACTAGCGGGCGAGCAGTACTTC.

The chain links TRBV3-1 to TRBJ2-1; TRBD1 matches at 8 bases. The V segment lost 2 bases and the J segment 5 bases; nucleotides outside the gene matches: 2. The CDR3 runs 14 residues. CDR1 LGHDT and CDR2 YNNKEL come from the germline V gene (reference sequence). CDR3 DNA: TGTGCCAGCAGCCAACAGGGGGCTGACAATGAGCAGTTCTTC. Encoded protein: CASSQQGADNEQFF.

This clonotype was counted only a few times. Here the CDR3 reads CASSDGGSTNEKLFF. The DNA for the CDR3 is TGTGCCAGCAGCGATGGGGGTTCAACTAATGAAAAACTGTTTTTT. This chain joins TRBV9 and TRBJ1-4; D is possibly TRBD1 (5 bases). The CDR3 runs to 15 residues. The germline CDR1 and CDR2 sequences are SGDLS and YYNGEE. V gave up 3 bases and J gave up 0 bases, with 9 bases separating them.

The chain couples TRBV29-1 to TRBJ2-3; TRBD1 is a possible D gene (6 bases). The V end was cut by 6 bases, the J end by 0 bases, with 13 bases between. This CDR3 contains 14 residues. The germline CDR1 and CDR2 sequences are SQVTM and ANQGSEA. CDR3 residues: CSVRDTRSTDTQYF. DNA for the CDR3: TGCAGCGTCAGGGACACCCGAAGCACAGATACGCAGTATTTT.

The rearrangement uses TRBV10-3 and TRBJ2-7; TRBD1 matches 7 bases. Germline values: CDR1 ENHRY, CDR2 SYGVKD. J gave up 2 bases and V 10 bases, and 11 bases lay outside the gene matches. This CDR3 region has 14 residues. The CDR3: CATNSGQLPYEQYF. The CDR3 region has the DNA TGTGCCACGAATTCGGGACAGCTACCCTACGAGCAGTACTTC.

This clonotype was observed many times. The rearrangement uses TRBV25-1 and TRBJ2-1; no firm D call. CDR1 and CDR2 from the germline V gene are MGHDK and SYGVNS. Trimming removed 1 base at V and 8 bases at J, with 18 bases between. CDR3 length: 16 residues. DNA for the CDR3: TGTGCCAGCAGTGAATTTTCCGCCGGGTTAATCGATGAGCAGTTCTTC. Protein sequence: CASSEFSAGLIDEQFF.

This clonotype appeared a few times. This rearrangement joins TRBV25-1 to TRBJ2-7, with unresolved D. CDR1 is MGHDK and CDR2 is SYGVNS in the germline V gene. V lost 5 bases and J lost 0, with 11 bases in between. This CDR3 spans 14 amino acids. CDR3 residues: CASSNSGFSYEQYF. Written as DNA, the CDR3 is TGTGCCAGCAGTAACTCCGGGTTCTCCTACGAGCAGTACTTC.

This clonotype was detected ten times or more. The chain is built from TRBV27 and TRBJ2-2; TRBD1 agrees at 7 bases. Germline V gene lookup returns CDR1 MNHEY and CDR2 SMNVEV (reference sequence). This CDR3 is built from 15 residues. V gave up 6 bases and J gave up 7 bases; unmatched junction bases: 11. CDR3 protein: CASRGTALRVGELFF. For the CDR3, the DNA is TGTGCCAGCAGAGGGACAGCCCTAAGGGTCGGGGAGCTGTTTTTT.

The sample holds a few counts of this clonotype. The chain is built from TRBV6-4 and TRBJ1-6, with D possibly being TRBD1 (5 bases). The germline V and J ends were trimmed by 4 bases and 5 bases, with 9 bases remaining between them. CDR3 length: 14 amino acids. Germline V gene sequence: CDR1 MRHNA, CDR2 SNTAGT. The CDR3 protein is CASSVGGDNSPLHF. The CDR3, as DNA: TGTGCCAGCAGTGTTGGGGGGGATAATTCACCCCTCCACTTT.

This clonotype has ten or more counts. The chain uses TRBV5-1 and TRBJ2-2, with TRBD2 matching over 9 bases. The V and J ends lost 4 bases and 6 bases, in that order; junction bases with no gene match: 10. The CDR3 has 16 amino acids. Germline V gives CDR1 SGHRS, CDR2 YFSETQ. The CDR3 DNA reads as TGCGCCAGCAGCCTAGACTTAGCGGGAGTGGCCGGGGAGCTGTTTTTT. Protein sequence: CASSLDLAGVAGELFF. The full variable domain, with the rest looked up from reference TRBV5-1 and TRBJ2-2, is KAGVTQTPRYLIKTRGQQVTLSCSPISGHRSVSWYQQTPGQGLQFLFEYFSETQRNKGNFPGRFSGRQFSNSRSEMNVSTLELGDSALYLCASSLDLAGVAGELFFGEGSRLTVL.

This clonotype was seen only a few times. The V call is TRBV30, the J call TRBJ1-4; possible D gene TRBD1, 5 bases. There are 16 residues in the CDR3. CDR1 and CDR2 from the germline V gene are GTSNPN and SVGIG (reference sequence). Deletions cut 1 base from V and 3 bases from J, with 15 bases between. The CDR3 protein is CAWSGGSGTANEKLFF. CDR3 DNA sequence: TGTGCCTGGAGTGGGGGCTCCGGGACCGCTAATGAAAAACTGTTTTTT.

This clonotype was found many times. The J gene is TRBJ2-1, the V gene TRBV5-1, with D possibly TRBD2 on 5 matching bases. V was trimmed by 2 bases and J by 7 bases, leaving 22 bases between them. The CDR3 totals 17 residues. The germline V gene encodes CDR1 SGHRS and CDR2 YFSETQ. CDR3 protein: CASSLPLPSTGGNEQFF. CDR3 DNA sequence: TGCGCCAGCAGCTTACCCTTACCTAGTACCGGCGGGAATGAGCAGTTCTTC.

This clonotype has just a few counts. The V and J genes are TRBV6-2 or TRBV6-3 and TRBJ1-5; 8 nucleotides agree with TRBD1. The trim removed 0 bases at V and 5 bases at J, leaving 3 bases unmatched. Per germline, CDR1 MNHEY and CDR2 SVGEGT. This CDR3 region has 15 residues. CDR3 residues: CASSYSGTGYQPQHF. CDR3 DNA: TGTGCCAGCAGTTACTCCGGGACAGGCTATCAGCCCCAGCATTTT.

This clonotype has a count of ten or more. J is TRBJ2-1 and V is TRBV28; D ambiguous. The V and J ends lost 3 bases and 6 bases respectively, with 3 bases between them. The CDR3 is 11 residues long. The germline V gene has CDR1 MDHEN and CDR2 SYDVKM. CDR3: CASSLSNEQFF. The CDR3 DNA sequence: TGTGCCAGCAGTTTGAGCAATGAGCAGTTCTTC.

This clonotype was seen ten or more times. J is TRBJ1-1 and V is TRBV4-2, with TRBD1 identical over 7 bases. The CDR3 totals 15 residues. Looked up from germline, CDR1 is LGHNA and CDR2 is YNFKEQ. V lost 0 bases and J lost 8; bases outside the gene matches: 9. CDR3 bases: TGTGCCAGCAGCCAAGATAGTACAGGGGTATTCGAAGCTTTCTTT. Translation: CASSQDSTGVFEAFF.

This clonotype was found many times. The chain has TRBV4-1 and TRBJ2-5; the match to TRBD1 covers 10 bases. Unmatched junction bases numbered 7, after V lost 0 bases and J lost 6 bases. CDR1 and CDR2 (germline): MGHRA, YSYEKL. This CDR3 is built from 16 residues. The CDR3 DNA is TGCGCCAGCAGCCAAGATAGACAGGGGGCGCGGCAGACCCAGTACTTC. Translated, it gives CASSQDRQGARQTQYF.

This clonotype was counted only a few times. This chain uses TRBV29-1 with TRBJ2-7, with 7 bases lining up with TRBD1. This CDR3 has 18 residues. V trimming: 4 bases; J trimming: 3 bases; junction bases outside the gene matches: 21. Germline assignment: CDR1 SQVTM and CDR2 ANQGSEA. CDR3 sequence (DNA): TGCAGCGTTGGGTGGTACTTACTTAGGAGGACAGGAGACTACGAGCAGTACTTC. Encoded protein: CSVGWYLLRRTGDYEQYF.

The table lists this clonotype with many counts. The genes are TRBV28 and TRBJ1-2; possible D gene TRBD1, 5 bases. The CDR3 totals 13 residues. V was trimmed by 7 bases and J by 4 bases, leaving 13 bases between them. The germline V gene has CDR1 MDHEN and CDR2 SYDVKM. Here the CDR3 reads CASTPRGFYGYTF. The DNA for the CDR3 is TGTGCCAGCACCCCCCGGGGGTTCTATGGCTACACCTTC.

CDR3 sequence reads: CAISDGNYNEQFF. DNA of the CDR3: TGTGCCATCAGCGACGGCAACTACAATGAGCAGTTCTTC. The chain has TRBV10-3 and TRBJ2-1, with D unresolved. CDR3 size: 13 residues. The germline gives CDR1 ENHRY, CDR2 SYGVKD. V was cut by 6 bases and J by 3 bases, with 9 bases left in between.

This chain joins TRBV28 and TRBJ1-2; 7 bases match TRBD1. The CDR3 loop spans 12 amino acids. CDR1 and CDR2 from the germline V gene are MDHEN and SYDVKM. Unmatched junction bases numbered 1, after V lost 4 bases and J lost 5 bases. The CDR3 sequence is CASSWGQYGYTF. CDR3 DNA: TGTGCCAGCAGTTGGGGACAGTATGGCTACACCTTC.

This clonotype was counted ten times or more. The gene calls are TRBV28 and TRBJ1-5; D gene unclear. The germline gives CDR1 MDHEN, CDR2 SYDVKM. Trimming stripped 6 bases from V and 4 bases from J, with 16 bases between. The CDR3 runs 15 residues. The CDR3 region is CASSRAGGVNQPQHF. DNA of the CDR3: TGTGCCAGCAGCCGGGCTGGCGGGGTGAATCAGCCCCAGCATTTT.

The chain combines TRBV9 with TRBJ2-1; D call uncertain. The CDR3 covers 11 residues. V was trimmed by 0 bases and J by 15 bases, leaving 10 bases between them. Germline V gene data show CDR1 as SGDLS and CDR2 as YYNGEE. The CDR3 is CASSVGSPLFF. Written as DNA, the CDR3 is TGTGCCAGCAGCGTAGGGAGTCCTCTGTTCTTC.

This clonotype has at least ten counts. The CDR3 sequence is CSARDLTREYEQYF. CDR3 DNA: TGCAGTGCTAGAGATCTTACCAGGGAATACGAGCAGTACTTC. This sequence joins TRBV20-1 and TRBJ2-7; TRBD1 might be the D (5 bases). This CDR3 is 14 amino acids long. The germline V gene has CDR1 DFQATT and CDR2 SNEGSKA (reference sequence). V dropped 0 bases and J dropped 4 bases, with 13 bases sitting between them.

This clonotype was seen repeatedly, ten times or more. This chain uses TRBV20-1 with TRBJ2-3, with a tentative D call TRBD2 (5 bases). CDR3 length equals 12 residues. Germline loops: CDR1 DFQATT, CDR2 SNEGSKA (reference sequence). The germline V and J ends were trimmed by 5 bases and 1 base, with 7 bases remaining between them. Here the CDR3 reads CSAGRGTDTQYF. The CDR3 DNA reads TGCAGTGCTGGGCGGGGCACAGATACGCAGTATTTT.

This clonotype showed up many times. The chain recombines TRBV14 with TRBJ2-1; D ambiguous. Germline values: CDR1 SGHDN, CDR2 FVKESK. V lost 0 bases to trimming and J lost 10 bases, with 16 bases between them. This CDR3 has 15 amino acids. Here the CDR3 reads CASSQDDSPIDEQFF. CDR3 in DNA: TGTGCCAGCAGCCAAGATGACTCCCCGATAGACGAGCAGTTCTTC.